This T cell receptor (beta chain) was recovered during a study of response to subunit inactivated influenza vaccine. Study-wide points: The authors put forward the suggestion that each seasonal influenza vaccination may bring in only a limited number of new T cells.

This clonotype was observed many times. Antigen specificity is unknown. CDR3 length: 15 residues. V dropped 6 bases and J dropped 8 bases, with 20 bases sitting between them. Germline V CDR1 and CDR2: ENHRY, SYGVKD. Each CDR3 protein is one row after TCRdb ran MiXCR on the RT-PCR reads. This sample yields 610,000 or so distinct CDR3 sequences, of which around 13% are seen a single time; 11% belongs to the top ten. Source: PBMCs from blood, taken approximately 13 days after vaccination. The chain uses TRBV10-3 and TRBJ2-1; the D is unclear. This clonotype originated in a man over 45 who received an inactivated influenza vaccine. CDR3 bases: TGTGCCATCAGAGGCTCGAGCGTCTTCGGTGATGAGCAGTTCTTC. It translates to CAIRGSSVFGDEQFF.